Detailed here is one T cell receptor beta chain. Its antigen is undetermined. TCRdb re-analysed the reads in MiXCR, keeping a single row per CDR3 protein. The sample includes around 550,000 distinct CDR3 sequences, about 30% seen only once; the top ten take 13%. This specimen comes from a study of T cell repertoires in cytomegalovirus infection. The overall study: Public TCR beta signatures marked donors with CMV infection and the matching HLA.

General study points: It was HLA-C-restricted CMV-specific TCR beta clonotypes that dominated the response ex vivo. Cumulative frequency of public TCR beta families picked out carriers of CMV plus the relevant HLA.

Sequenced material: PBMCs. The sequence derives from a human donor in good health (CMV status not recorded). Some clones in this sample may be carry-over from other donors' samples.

The DNA of the CDR3 is TGTGCCAGCAGCCCCCCCGGACTGGCATCCTACAATGAGCAGTTCTTC. Translating gives CASSPPGLASYNEQFF. This chain joins TRBV5-5 and TRBJ2-1, with D possibly being TRBD2 (5 bases). Germline V lookup: CDR1 SGHKS, CDR2 YYEKEE (reference sequence). V dropped 4 bases and J dropped 1 base, with 15 bases sitting between them. This CDR3 region has 16 residues.